This entry lists 29 T cell receptor beta chains sequenced from one sample in a study of blood T cell repertoires in COVID-19. Data came from immunoSEQ multiplex PCR; TCRdb stores just in-frame clones and leaves some out. Of 70,000 to 95,000 clones detected, roughly 90% appear once; the ten largest clones hold around 1.5%. Sequencing was performed on peripheral blood. The receptors come from a human donor with active COVID-19. The donor label of this sample is uncertain.

This clone was seen a few times. The chain uses TRBV3-1 (or the pseudogene TRBV3-2) and TRBJ1-1; 7 bases line up with TRBD1. Germline CDR1 LGHDT, CDR2 YNNKEL (reference sequence). The CDR3 has 12 residues. V trimming: 0 bases; J trimming: 10 bases; junction bases outside the gene matches: 2. CDR3 in amino acids: CASSQETGPAFF. The CDR3 region has the DNA TGTGCCAGCAGCCAAGAGACAGGGCCAGCTTTCTTT.

This chain uses TRBV4-1 with TRBJ2-3, with 7 bases lining up with TRBD1. CDR1 and CDR2 from the germline V gene are MGHRA and YSYEKL. The J segment lost 6 bases and the V segment lost 4 bases, leaving 4 bases of the junction unmatched. This CDR3 spans 13 amino acids. The CDR3 reads CASSPQGSDTQYF. In nucleotides, the CDR3 is TGCGCCAGCAGCCCACAGGGGTCTGATACGCAGTATTTT.

The chain recombines TRBV25-1 with TRBJ2-1; D is perhaps TRBD2 (6 bases). This CDR3 region has 17 residues. The V gene's germline CDR1 is MGHDK and CDR2 SYGVNS. With 2 bases removed from V and 4 bases from J, the gap between germline ends came to 18 bases. CDR3 amino acids: CASSERAFAGIYNEQFF. The DNA for the CDR3 is TGTGCCAGCAGTGAACGAGCCTTTGCGGGGATTTACAATGAGCAGTTCTTC.

The chain joins TRBV15 to TRBJ2-2; D remains unclear. In germline, CDR1 is LNHNV, CDR2 YYDKDF (reference sequence). Deletions cut 5 bases from V and 2 bases from J, with 12 bases between. CDR3 length equals 15 residues. The CDR3 DNA reads TGTGCCACCAGCGGGCCCCCGTATAACACCGGGGAGCTGTTTTTT. Translating it yields CATSGPPYNTGELFF.

The J gene is TRBJ2-4, the V gene TRBV6-2 or TRBV6-3; possible D gene TRBD2, 5 bases. The CDR3 sequence is 14 residues long. In germline, CDR1 is MNHEY, CDR2 SVGEGT. V was clipped by 2 bases and J by 5 bases, with 10 bases between them. CDR3 protein: CASSYTAGQNIQYF. The CDR3 coding sequence is TGTGCCAGCAGTTACACGGCGGGCCAAAACATTCAGTACTTC.

The V gene is TRBV5-6, the J gene TRBJ1-4; 7 bases map to TRBD1. Germline CDR1 and CDR2: SGHDT and YYEEEE. The ends lost 4 bases at V and 3 bases at J; junction bases unmatched: 6. CDR3 length: 15 amino acids. The DNA of the CDR3 is TGTGCCAGCAGCGAGACAGGGCGATCTAATGAAAAACTGTTTTTT. It yields the protein CASSETGRSNEKLFF.

The CDR3 DNA follows: TGCGCCAGCAGCCAAGGGGCGGCAGGGGATAATTCACCCCTCCACTTT. Amino acids: CASSQGAAGDNSPLHF. The chain employs TRBV4-3 and TRBJ1-6; D is possibly TRBD1 (6 bases). The V gene's germline CDR1 is LGHNA and CDR2 YSLEER. CDR3 length equals 16 residues. The V end lost 1 base, the J end lost 5 bases, and 12 bases lay between the germline ends.

This clone was found a few times. The gene calls are TRBV5-1 and TRBJ2-3, with TRBD2 identical over 11 bases. J was trimmed by 2 bases and V by 2 bases; bases with no gene match: 1. Germline loops: CDR1 SGHRS, CDR2 YFSETQ. This CDR3 has 15 amino acids. The CDR3 protein is CASSFSGGATDTQYF. CDR3 in DNA: TGCGCCAGCAGCTTTAGCGGGGGGGCCACAGATACGCAGTATTTT.

V and J are TRBV5-4 and TRBJ2-2, with TRBD2 identical over 8 bases. The ends lost 2 bases at V and 6 bases at J; junction bases unmatched: 3. This CDR3 region has 14 residues. CDR1 and CDR2 from the germline V gene are SGHNT and YYREEE (reference sequence). In nucleotides, the CDR3 is TGTGCCAGCAGCTTCAGGACTAGCTCCGGGGAGCTGTTTTTT. It yields the protein CASSFRTSSGELFF.

The chain combines TRBV23-1 with TRBJ1-2; 9 bases align to TRBD1. TRBV23-1 qualifies as an ORF whose function is uncertain. V shed 0 bases and J 4 bases; nucleotides not matched to a gene: 9. This CDR3 has 17 amino acids. Written as DNA, the CDR3 is TGCGCCAGCAGTCAATCGGACGACAGGGGGAGAGGCTATGGCTACACCTTC. Encoded protein: CASSQSDDRGRGYGYTF.

The gene calls are TRBV5-1 and TRBJ1-1; D remains unclear. The V end lost 3 bases, the J end lost 4 bases, and 22 bases lay between the germline ends. CDR1 SGHRS and CDR2 YFSETQ come from the germline V gene. This CDR3 region has 17 residues. The CDR3 protein is CASSSALGQSVLTEAFF. The CDR3 nucleotides are TGCGCCAGCAGCTCCGCACTCGGCCAGAGCGTACTCACTGAAGCTTTCTTT.

The chain has TRBV7-2 and TRBJ2-1, with 7 bases matching TRBD2. The CDR3 spans 15 residues. The V segment lost 3 bases and the J segment 8 bases; nucleotides outside the gene matches: 10. CDR1 and CDR2 (germline): SGHTA, FQGNSA. This CDR3 is CASSLGGGQFDEQFF. DNA for the CDR3: TGTGCCAGCAGCTTGGGCGGGGGTCAGTTCGATGAGCAGTTCTTC.

V usage is TRBV11-2 and J usage is TRBJ2-7, with D possibly TRBD2 on 5 matching bases. CDR1 is SGHAT, CDR2 FQNNGV, per germline. The V gene lost 7 bases and the J gene lost 6 bases, with 19 bases spanning the gap. The CDR3 is 14 amino acids. CDR3: CASNGLIRDGEQYF. DNA of the CDR3: TGTGCCAGCAACGGACTGATTAGAGACGGCGAGCAGTACTTC. The full variable domain, with the rest looked up from reference TRBV11-2 and TRBJ2-7, is EAGVAQSPRYKIIEKRQSVAFWCNPISGHATLYWYQQILGQGPKLLIQFQNNGVVDDSQLPKDRFSAERLKGVDSTLKIQPAKLEDSAVYLCASNGLIRDGEQYFGPGTRLTVT.

V gene TRBV4-3 combines with J gene TRBJ1-1; D is unclear. V was shortened by 1 base and J by 4 bases, with 10 bases between the two germline ends. From germline, CDR1 is LGHNA and CDR2 YSLEER. The CDR3 spans 14 residues. DNA of the CDR3: TGCGCCAGCAGCCAAGCCCTGCTGAGCACTGAAGCTTTCTTT. This gives the protein CASSQALLSTEAFF.

The chain recombines TRBV4-1 with TRBJ2-5, with TRBD2 matching over 10 bases. The CDR3 is 18 residues long. Germline CDR1 MGHRA, CDR2 YSYEKL. With 2 bases clipped from V and 1 base from J, the junction kept 10 bases outside the gene matches. CDR3: CASSQSRLAGVLQETQYF. The CDR3 coding sequence is TGCGCCAGCAGCCAATCTCGGCTAGCGGGGGTGCTCCAAGAGACCCAGTACTTC.

V is TRBV5-5 and J is TRBJ2-5, with 9 bases identical to TRBD1. CDR1 is SGHKS and CDR2 is YYEKEE in the germline V gene (reference sequence). The CDR3 is 15 amino acids. V shed 4 bases and J 4 bases; nucleotides not matched to a gene: 8. DNA of the CDR3: TGTGCCAGCAGCCTTGACAGGGGGGACGCAGAGACCCAGTACTTC. It translates to CASSLDRGDAETQYF.

The chain is built from TRBV2 and TRBJ1-5, with D unresolved. Trimming pared 5 bases from V and 6 bases from J, leaving 8 bases between. Germline V CDR1 and CDR2: SNHLY, FYNNEI. This CDR3 is built from 12 residues. The CDR3 DNA reads as TGTGCCAGCAGTTCCTCTTTTCAGCCCCAGCATTTT. It is translated as CASSSSFQPQHF.

In this sample, this clone turned up once. The rearrangement uses TRBV2 and TRBJ2-7; D may be TRBD1 (6 bases). There are 13 residues in the CDR3. V was clipped by 6 bases and J by 6 bases, with 15 bases between them. Germline loops: CDR1 SNHLY, CDR2 FYNNEI. Here the CDR3 DNA reads TGTGCCAGCAGCTCAGGGGTTAGGCGCGAGCAGTACTTC. Translation gives CASSSGVRREQYF.

The gene calls are TRBV6-6 and TRBJ1-2; D ambiguous. The V gene lost 6 bases and the J gene lost 2 bases, with 16 bases spanning the gap. Germline V gene sequence: CDR1 MNHNY, CDR2 SVGAGI (reference sequence). The CDR3 runs to 15 residues. CDR3 loop: CASRAGLSINYGYTF. The CDR3 bases are TGTGCCAGCAGAGCCGGTCTGTCCATAAACTATGGCTACACCTTC.

This sequence joins TRBV4-1 and TRBJ2-3, with 12 bases matching TRBD2. The V segment lost 0 bases and the J segment 6 bases; nucleotides outside the gene matches: 4. The V gene's germline CDR1 is MGHRA and CDR2 YSYEKL. The CDR3 has 16 amino acids. The CDR3 DNA follows: TGCGCCAGCAGCCAAGATCCTAGCGGGGGGGCGGATACGCAGTATTTT. It codes for CASSQDPSGGADTQYF.

The rearrangement links TRBV2 to TRBJ1-5; 7 bases fit TRBD1. Germline V CDR1 and CDR2: SNHLY, FYNNEI. This CDR3 contains 15 residues. The J segment lost 0 bases and the V segment lost 4 bases, leaving 3 bases of the junction unmatched. The CDR3 loop is CASSGDSYSNQPQHF. The CDR3 DNA follows: TGTGCCAGCAGTGGGGACAGTTATAGCAATCAGCCCCAGCATTTT.

This chain uses TRBV6-5 with TRBJ2-5; D not certain. The V end lost 6 bases, the J end lost 0 bases, and 14 bases lay between the germline ends. CDR3 length: 15 amino acids. Per the germline V gene, CDR1 is MNHEY and CDR2 is SVGAGI. DNA of the CDR3: TGTGCCAGCAGGAGCGCTTGGGTTCACCAAGAGACCCAGTACTTC. Its translation is CASRSAWVHQETQYF.

The chain carries TRBV27 and TRBJ2-1; D perhaps matches TRBD1 (6 bases). From germline, CDR1 is MNHEY and CDR2 SMNVEV (reference sequence). Trimming shortened V by 2 bases and J by 0 bases, and 11 bases separated the two germline ends. This CDR3 has 16 amino acids. CDR3: CASSLTGQSSYNEQFF. CDR3 nucleotides: TGTGCCAGCAGTTTAACAGGGCAAAGCTCCTACAATGAGCAGTTCTTC.

This chain connects TRBV18 to TRBJ2-1; 7 nucleotides agree with TRBD1. Germline assignment: CDR1 KGHSH and CDR2 LQKENI. V shed 5 bases, J shed 10 bases, and the junction held 8 bases outside the gene matches. The CDR3 consists of 13 residues. CDR3 bases: TGTGCCAGCTCATTACAGGGGTGGTCAGAGCAGTTCTTC. It is translated as CASSLQGWSEQFF.

On this clone itself: The junction does not match germline at one end; this may be a read error. The CDR3 DNA reads as TGTGCCAGCAGTCCAAGGACAGGGCGGCCCTCAGACTTC. The encoded protein is CASSPRTGRPSDF. V gene TRBV27 combines with J gene TRBJ2-4; the match to TRBD1 covers 8 bases. Germline CDR1 is MNHEY and CDR2 is SMNVEV (reference sequence). The CDR3 runs to 13 residues.

This clone was seen a single time. This rearrangement joins TRBV28 to TRBJ1-2; D gene uncertain. The germline V and J ends were trimmed by 2 bases and 8 bases, with 15 bases remaining between them. The CDR3 is 14 residues long. Germline CDR1 reads MDHEN; CDR2 reads SYDVKM. The CDR3 here is CASSLNLGGMGYTF. The CDR3 DNA follows: TGTGCCAGCAGTTTAAACCTGGGCGGGATGGGCTACACCTTC.

The rearrangement joins TRBV27 to TRBJ2-7; possible D gene TRBD1, 6 bases. Trimming left V 6 bases short and J 2 bases short, with 17 bases between. Germline CDR1 is MNHEY and CDR2 is SMNVEV (reference sequence). The CDR3 runs 15 residues. The CDR3 reads CASRSARDKTYEQYF. CDR3 sequence (DNA): TGTGCCAGCAGATCAGCCCGGGACAAAACCTACGAGCAGTACTTC.

The chain employs TRBV9 and TRBJ2-2; TRBD1 might be the D (6 bases). The CDR3 is made up of 13 amino acids. With 3 bases removed from V and 6 bases from J, the gap between germline ends came to 9 bases. Germline values: CDR1 SGDLS, CDR2 YYNGEE. In DNA, the CDR3 is TGTGCCAGCAGCGGGGGGCTCTCCGGGGAGCTGTTTTTT. Its protein product is CASSGGLSGELFF.

J is TRBJ2-3 and V is TRBV6-5; TRBD2 agrees at 9 bases. V lost 2 bases and J lost 2; bases outside the gene matches: 2. The CDR3 length is 15 residues. Germline V CDR1 and CDR2: MNHEY, SVGAGI. CDR3 sequence (DNA): TGTGCCAGCAGTTACGTAGCGGGGGCCACAGATACGCAGTATTTT. Amino acid sequence: CASSYVAGATDTQYF.